The rows below give T cell receptor beta chains drawn from one sample of a study of blood T cells in healthy people across ages. TCRdb redid the calling of the 5' RACE reads with MiXCR, one entry per CDR3 protein. The sample lists roughly 1,100,000 distinct CDR3 sequences, around 25% occurring once. The same specimen was also included in a second study, on T cells of mothers and their children.

Material for sequencing was blood. The origin of the receptors is a girl aged 2 to 9 in good health. Both conserved end residues are part of each CDR3. Fields, in order: J gene, D gene, clone size, CDR3 length, V gene, CDR3 DNA, CDR3 protein. A D gene is named only where the DNA matches it firmly. The size field is filled for only some rows; it gives once, few, many or a size class.

j_call: TRBJ1-1; d_call: .; clone_size: few; cdr3_length: 16; v_call: TRBV9; cdr3_nt: TGTGCCAGCAGCCTCAACGTCAATAGGGGGAACACTGAAGCTTTCTTT; cdr3_aa: CASSLNVNRGNTEAFF
j_call: TRBJ2-7; d_call: .; clone_size: .; cdr3_length: 13; v_call: TRBV29-1; cdr3_nt: TGCAGCGTTGAATCGCAGGGGAACTACGAGCAGTACTTC; cdr3_aa: CSVESQGNYEQYF
j_call: TRBJ1-2; d_call: .; clone_size: few; cdr3_length: 13; v_call: TRBV2; cdr3_nt: TGTGCCAGCAGGGGTTCCGGGGGACGCGGCTACACCTTC; cdr3_aa: CASRGSGGRGYTF
j_call: TRBJ2-1; d_call: .; clone_size: few; cdr3_length: 12; v_call: TRBV6-6; cdr3_nt: TGTGCCAGCAATCGTCGGCAGGGAGAGCAGTTCTTC; cdr3_aa: CASNRRQGEQFF
j_call: TRBJ2-7; d_call: .; clone_size: .; cdr3_length: 14; v_call: TRBV7-6; cdr3_nt: TGTGCCAGCAGCTTAGAGCAACCCTCCTACGAGCAGCACTTC; cdr3_aa: CASSLEQPSYEQHF
j_call: TRBJ1-2; d_call: .; clone_size: .; cdr3_length: 13; v_call: TRBV9; cdr3_nt: TGTGCCAGCAGTCCTGGGGGGGTAATCGGCTACACCTTC; cdr3_aa: CASSPGGVIGYTF
j_call: TRBJ1-5; d_call: .; clone_size: .; cdr3_length: 14; v_call: TRBV20-1; cdr3_nt: TGCAGTGCTACAGAGAGCTTGAGCAATCAGCCCCAGCATTTT; cdr3_aa: CSATESLSNQPQHF
j_call: TRBJ2-4; d_call: .; clone_size: .; cdr3_length: 15; v_call: TRBV6-6; cdr3_nt: TGTGCCAGCAGTCCCCGCAGGGGAGAAATGGACATTCAGTACTTC; cdr3_aa: CASSPRRGEMDIQYF
j_call: TRBJ2-1; d_call: .; clone_size: few; cdr3_length: 11; v_call: TRBV29-1; cdr3_nt: TGCAGCGTTCTCCGCTACAATGAGCAGTTCTTC; cdr3_aa: CSVLRYNEQFF
j_call: TRBJ2-1; d_call: TRBD2; clone_size: few; cdr3_length: 14; v_call: TRBV2; cdr3_nt: TGTGCCAGCAGTCTAGCGGGCAAGTACAATGAGCAGTTCTTC; cdr3_aa: CASSLAGKYNEQFF
j_call: TRBJ2-1; d_call: .; clone_size: many; cdr3_length: 16; v_call: TRBV4-3; cdr3_nt: TGCGCCAGCAGCCAAGAATTGGTCCCCCCGGCTATGGAGCAGTTCTTC; cdr3_aa: CASSQELVPPAMEQFF
j_call: TRBJ1-2; d_call: .; clone_size: .; cdr3_length: 15; v_call: TRBV4-1; cdr3_nt: TGCGCCAGCAGCCAAGTGGGAGGGGCGGGCTATGGCTACACCTTC; cdr3_aa: CASSQVGGAGYGYTF
j_call: TRBJ2-1; d_call: .; clone_size: .; cdr3_length: 15; v_call: TRBV10-3; cdr3_nt: TGTGCCATCAGCTTAGACAGCAACTCCTACAATGAGCAGTTCTTC; cdr3_aa: CAISLDSNSYNEQFF
j_call: TRBJ1-5; d_call: .; clone_size: .; cdr3_length: 12; v_call: TRBV20-1; cdr3_nt: TGCAGTGCTAGTGGGGACTATCAGCCCCAGCATTTT; cdr3_aa: CSASGDYQPQHF
j_call: TRBJ1-2; d_call: .; clone_size: .; cdr3_length: 14; v_call: TRBV7-9; cdr3_nt: TGTGCCAGCAGCCCCGGTGGGAGCAAAGATGGCTACACCTTC; cdr3_aa: CASSPGGSKDGYTF
j_call: TRBJ2-5; d_call: TRBD2; clone_size: .; cdr3_length: 14; v_call: TRBV7-9; cdr3_nt: TGTGCCAGCAGCACTGTAGCGGGAGGAGAGACCCAGTACTTC; cdr3_aa: CASSTVAGGETQYF
j_call: TRBJ1-1; d_call: .; clone_size: .; cdr3_length: 14; v_call: TRBV7-2; cdr3_nt: TGTGCCAGCAGCCCGGACGGACAGAACACTGGAGCTTTCTTT; cdr3_aa: CASSPDGQNTGAFF
j_call: TRBJ2-3; d_call: .; clone_size: few; cdr3_length: 12; v_call: TRBV29-1; cdr3_nt: TGCAGCGTAAAAAATCTCACAGGTACGCAGTATTTT; cdr3_aa: CSVKNLTGTQYF
j_call: TRBJ2-1; d_call: TRBD1; clone_size: few; cdr3_length: 13; v_call: TRBV5-1; cdr3_nt: TGCGCCAGCAGCTCCGGGACAGGGGATGAGCAGTTCTTC; cdr3_aa: CASSSGTGDEQFF
j_call: TRBJ2-7; d_call: TRBD1; clone_size: few; cdr3_length: 13; v_call: TRBV20-1; cdr3_nt: TGCAGTGCCAAAGGGACAGCGACCTACGAGCAGTACTTC; cdr3_aa: CSAKGTATYEQYF
j_call: TRBJ1-1; d_call: TRBD1; clone_size: .; cdr3_length: 17; v_call: TRBV20-1; cdr3_nt: TGCAGTGCTTTTGCCTCCGGGACAGGATACTTGAACACTGAAGCTTTCTTT; cdr3_aa: CSAFASGTGYLNTEAFF
j_call: TRBJ1-5; d_call: .; clone_size: .; cdr3_length: 15; v_call: TRBV20-1; cdr3_nt: TGCAGTGCCATCAATCCCAAGGCCGACAATCAGCCCCAGCATTTT; cdr3_aa: CSAINPKADNQPQHF
j_call: TRBJ1-2; d_call: .; clone_size: .; cdr3_length: 13; v_call: TRBV12-3/TRBV12-4; cdr3_nt: TGTGCCAGCACCCGAGGAAAGGGGGATGGCTACACCTTC; cdr3_aa: CASTRGKGDGYTF
j_call: TRBJ2-3; d_call: TRBD2; clone_size: few; cdr3_length: 17; v_call: TRBV10-3; cdr3_nt: TGTGCCATCAGTGAGGGGCTAGCGGGAGGGCCAGGCGATACGCAGTATTTT; cdr3_aa: CAISEGLAGGPGDTQYF
j_call: TRBJ2-7; d_call: .; clone_size: .; cdr3_length: 12; v_call: TRBV6-1; cdr3_nt: TGTGCCAGCAGGGACTTCTCCTACGAGCAGTACTTC; cdr3_aa: CASRDFSYEQYF
j_call: TRBJ2-7; d_call: .; clone_size: .; cdr3_length: 13; v_call: TRBV20-1; cdr3_nt: TGCAGTGCGAAACGGGCGGGTTCCTACGAGCAGTACTTC; cdr3_aa: CSAKRAGSYEQYF
j_call: TRBJ2-5; d_call: TRBD1; clone_size: few; cdr3_length: 14; v_call: TRBV11-2; cdr3_nt: TGTGCCAGCAGCCGGACAGGGGTCCAAGAGACCCAGTACTTC; cdr3_aa: CASSRTGVQETQYF
j_call: TRBJ2-7; d_call: TRBD1; clone_size: .; cdr3_length: 17; v_call: TRBV28; cdr3_nt: TGTGCCAGCATGTTTGGTCCTCCCCGGGACAGCACCTACGAGCAGTACTTC; cdr3_aa: CASMFGPPRDSTYEQYF